The 19 T cell receptor beta chains in this list originate from one sample, sequenced in a study of T cell responses to AZD1222 COVID-19 vaccine. TCRdb keeps only in-frame clones here, not all; method: immunoSEQ multiplex PCR. The sample shows more than 110,000 clones, 90% of them seen only once. The material was peripheral blood, obtained on day 0 of AZD1222 vaccination. Receptors were obtained from an adult in good health.

The genes are TRBV7-2 and TRBJ2-5, with TRBD2 matching 7 bases. Unmatched junction bases numbered 4, after V lost 3 bases and J lost 6 bases. This CDR3 has 13 residues. Germline-derived CDR1 and CDR2 are SGHTA and FQGNSA. CDR3 nucleotide sequence: TGTGCCAGCAGCTTCGGACTAGGCAAGACCCAGTACTTC. Its protein is CASSFGLGKTQYF. Full variable domain (rest looked up from reference TRBV7-2 and TRBJ2-5): GAGVSQSPSNKVTEKGKDVELRCDPISGHTALYWYRQSLGQGLEFLIYFQGNSAPDKSGLPSDRFSAERTGGSVSTLTIQRTQQEDSAVYLCASSFGLGKTQYFGPGTRLLVL.

The chain has TRBV6-5 and TRBJ2-2, with D unresolved. Germline V CDR1 and CDR2: MNHEY, SVGAGI. V was shortened by 9 bases and J by 5 bases, with 10 bases between the two germline ends. This CDR3 is built from 12 residues. In DNA, the CDR3 is TGTGCCAGGCAGGAAGGGACCGGGGAGCTGTTTTTT. The encoded protein is CARQEGTGELFF.

The DNA for the CDR3 is TGTGCCAGCAGTGAGGACAGGGGATATGGCTACACCTTC. Translation: CASSEDRGYGYTF. V gene TRBV6-4 combines with J gene TRBJ1-2; 9 bases line up with TRBD1. Germline CDR1 is MRHNA and CDR2 is SNTAGT. This CDR3 is built from 13 residues. V dropped 3 bases and J dropped 5; count of bases not matched to a gene: 1.

The chain is built from TRBV24-1 and TRBJ2-1; TRBD1 agrees at 12 bases. Germline trimming cut 3 bases from V and 1 base from J; bases unmatched to any gene: 9. The germline V gene has CDR1 KGHDR and CDR2 SFDVKD. The CDR3 totals 19 residues. CDR3 protein: CATSDPLGTGGNSYNEQFF. CDR3 DNA sequence: TGTGCCACCAGTGATCCCCTTGGGACAGGGGGCAATTCCTACAATGAGCAGTTCTTC.

This clone was detected only a few times. The chain combines TRBV11-2 with TRBJ2-5, with D hard to call. The V end lost 5 bases, the J end lost 5 bases, and 12 bases lay between the germline ends. Germline V CDR1 and CDR2: SGHAT, FQNNGV. This CDR3 contains 13 residues. Here the CDR3 reads CASSLGPGETQYF. CDR3 coding DNA: TGTGCCAGCAGCCTAGGCCCCGGTGAGACCCAGTACTTC.

The CDR3 DNA reads TGTGCCAGCAGCAAAGCGCTGGGGGAAAGGGAGGTTGGAAACACCATATATTTT. Protein: CASSKALGEREVGNTIYF. This chain links TRBV21-1 with TRBJ1-3. TRBV21-1 is described as a pseudogene. The CDR3 consists of 18 residues.

This chain links TRBV5-4 with TRBJ2-7, with 8 positions matching TRBD1. Germline CDR1 SGHNT, CDR2 YYREEE (reference sequence). V gave up 6 bases and J gave up 1 base; unmatched junction bases: 6. The CDR3 totals 14 residues. CDR3 DNA sequence: TGTGCCAGCAAGACCGGGACAGGATCCTACGAGCAGTACTTC. Amino acids: CASKTGTGSYEQYF.

V gene TRBV4-1 combines with J gene TRBJ1-6, with TRBD1 matching over 7 bases. V shed 3 bases and J 9 bases; nucleotides not matched to a gene: 14. The CDR3 covers 17 residues. Germline CDR1 MGHRA, CDR2 YSYEKL. This chain's CDR3 is CASSHDSGGGGGSPLHF. The CDR3 bases are TGCGCCAGCAGCCATGACTCAGGGGGGGGTGGAGGTTCACCCCTCCACTTT.

The rearrangement links TRBV27 to TRBJ1-5; 9 nucleotides match TRBD1. The CDR3 has 15 residues. V gave up 2 bases and J gave up 5 bases; unmatched junction bases: 4. CDR1 and CDR2 (germline): MNHEY, SMNVEV (reference sequence). CDR3 in amino acids: CASSLLRTGDQPQHF. The CDR3, as DNA: TGTGCCAGCAGTTTACTAAGGACAGGGGATCAGCCCCAGCATTTT.

This rearrangement joins TRBV12-3 or TRBV12-4 to TRBJ2-1; the D is unclear. The CDR3 totals 12 residues. Trimming stripped 1 base from V and 11 bases from J, with 9 bases between. CDR3 residues: CASSLGPGQQFF. CDR3 DNA: TGTGCCAGCAGTTTAGGGCCCGGACAGCAGTTCTTC.

J is TRBJ2-7 and V is TRBV5-6; D is ambiguous. V gave up 0 bases and J gave up 4 bases, with 11 bases separating them. CDR1 is SGHDT and CDR2 is YYEEEE in the germline V gene. The CDR3 sequence is 14 residues long. CDR3 bases: TGTGCCAGCAGCTTGGACAGTCGTACGTACGAGCAGTACTTC. It is translated as CASSLDSRTYEQYF.

This clone came up once. V gene TRBV6-2 or TRBV6-3 combines with J gene TRBJ2-5; D could derive from TRBD1 or TRBD2 (5 bases each). The germline CDR1 and CDR2 sequences are MNHEY and SVGEGT. This CDR3 is 13 amino acids long. Trimming pared 5 bases from V and 5 bases from J, leaving 12 bases between. The CDR3 bases are TGTGCCAGCAGTCCGGGACCTCAGGAGACCCAGTACTTC. Translated: CASSPGPQETQYF.

This clone showed up just once. This rearrangement joins TRBV5-6 to TRBJ1-1; weak D call: TRBD1 (5 bases). Germline V gives CDR1 SGHDT, CDR2 YYEEEE. V was trimmed by 6 bases and J by 6 bases, leaving 15 bases between them. The CDR3 is 13 residues long. CDR3 sequence (DNA): TGTGCCAGCAACTTAGGGGAAGCGGCTGAAGCTTTCTTT. Translating gives CASNLGEAAEAFF.

This rearrangement joins TRBV18 to TRBJ1-1; D perhaps matches TRBD1 (6 bases). Germline CDR1 and CDR2: KGHSH and LQKENI. The CDR3 extends over 15 amino acids. V was pared by 3 bases and J by 1 base, with 12 bases between. CDR3 protein: CASSPGGGTNTEAFF. In nucleotides, the CDR3 is TGTGCCAGCTCACCCGGAGGGGGGACGAACACTGAAGCTTTCTTT.

This clone has more than one count but fewer than ten. The gene calls are TRBV10-2 and TRBJ1-6; no definite D call. The CDR3 contains 16 residues. V was shortened by 6 bases and J by 2 bases, with 14 bases between the two germline ends. CDR1 WSHSY and CDR2 SAAADI come from the germline V gene. The CDR3: CASSPTGNAYNSPLHF. CDR3 DNA: TGCGCCAGCAGCCCCACGGGGAATGCCTATAATTCACCCCTCCACTTT.

With respect to this clone: This may arise from a read error, as a much more abundant clone is one base away. The chain carries TRBV27 and TRBJ2-5; D could derive from TRBD1 or TRBD2 (6 bases each). The CDR3 is 18 residues long. CDR1 and CDR2 (germline): MNHEY, SMNVEV (reference sequence). Trimming took 2 bases from V and 3 from J, leaving 22 bases between them. The CDR3 region is CASSLGTGRGIGEETQYF. In DNA form, the CDR3 reads TGTGCCAGCAGTTTAGGGACTGGAAGGGGGATAGGAGAAGAGACCCAGTACTTC.

The chain has TRBV5-1 and TRBJ2-1; 12 nucleotides line up with TRBD2. The V gene end was trimmed by 3 bases and the J gene end by 0 bases; junction bases not matched to a gene: 4. Germline V gene data show CDR1 as SGHRS and CDR2 as YFSETQ. This CDR3 is built from 17 residues. The CDR3 protein is CASSSGLAGSSYNEQFF. In DNA form, the CDR3 reads TGCGCCAGCAGCTCCGGACTAGCGGGGAGCTCCTACAATGAGCAGTTCTTC.

The chain combines TRBV6-5 with TRBJ1-5; no firm D call. The CDR3 is 10 amino acids. Trimming stripped 6 bases from V and 5 bases from J, with 2 bases between. Germline V gives CDR1 MNHEY, CDR2 SVGAGI. CDR3 nucleotide sequence: TGTGCCAGCAGCCATCAGCCCCAGCATTTT. As protein: CASSHQPQHF.

The chain couples TRBV19 to TRBJ2-5; 8 bases line up with TRBD1. V lost 7 bases to trimming and J lost 7 bases; unmatched junction nucleotides: 14. Germline V gene lookup returns CDR1 LNHDA and CDR2 SQIVND (reference sequence). The CDR3 spans 15 residues. This CDR3 is CASNSAQGAHGTQYF. Here the CDR3 DNA reads TGTGCCAGTAACAGCGCCCAGGGGGCGCATGGGACCCAGTACTTC.